The source of this T cell receptor beta chain is a study of blood T cell repertoires in COVID-19. Background on the study: COVID-19 samples, acute and convalescent, were from the United States, Italy and Spain.

Only one count was recorded for this clone. Using immunoSEQ multiplex PCR, the repertoire was profiled, and TCRdb retains in-frame clones only, with some absent. The table records more than 150,000 clones, 70% to 80% of them present only once. This clonotype originated in a man in his fifties or sixties who had been exposed to COVID-19. Sequencing was performed on PBMCs or T cells enriched from blood (not recorded which).

DNA of the CDR3: TGTGCCAGCTCACCAACTAGCACAGATACGCAGTATTTT. Its translation is CASSPTSTDTQYF. The chain is built from TRBV18 and TRBJ2-3, with D hard to call. This CDR3 comprises 13 residues. From germline, CDR1 is KGHSH and CDR2 LQKENI. Trimming cost V 2 bases and J 0 bases, with 3 bases left between them.